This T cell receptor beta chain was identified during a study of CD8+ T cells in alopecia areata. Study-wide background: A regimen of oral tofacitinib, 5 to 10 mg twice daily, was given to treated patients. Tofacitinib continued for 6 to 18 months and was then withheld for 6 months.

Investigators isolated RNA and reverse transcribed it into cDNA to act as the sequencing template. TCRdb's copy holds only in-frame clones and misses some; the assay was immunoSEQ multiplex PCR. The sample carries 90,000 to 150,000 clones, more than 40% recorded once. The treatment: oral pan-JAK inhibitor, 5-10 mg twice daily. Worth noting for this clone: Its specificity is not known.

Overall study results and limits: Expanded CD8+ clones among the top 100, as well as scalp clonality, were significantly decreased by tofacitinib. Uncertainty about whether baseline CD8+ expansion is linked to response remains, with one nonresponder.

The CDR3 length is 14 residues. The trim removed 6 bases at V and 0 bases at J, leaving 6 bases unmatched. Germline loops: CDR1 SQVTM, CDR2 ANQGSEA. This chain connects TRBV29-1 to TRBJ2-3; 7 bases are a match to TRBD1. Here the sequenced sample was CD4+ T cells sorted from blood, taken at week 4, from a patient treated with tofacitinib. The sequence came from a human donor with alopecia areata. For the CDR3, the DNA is TGCAGCGTGACAGGGCCCTCTAGCACAGATACGCAGTATTTT. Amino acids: CSVTGPSSTDTQYF.